The clone carrying this T cell receptor (beta chain) was picked up a small number of times. The target antigen is unknown. Previously described methods with listed TCR primers produced the bulk TCR libraries. MiXCR, run by TCRdb on the PCR reads, gives a single entry per CDR3 protein. The sample lists approximately 550,000 distinct CDR3 sequences, approximately 25% occurring once. The record originates from a study of molecular identifiers for immune sequencing clone quantification. Study-wide results and limits: Among effectors, clones above 20 RNA copies held over 97% of molecules; among naive cells, under 1%.

The CDR3 contains 13 residues. Germline V gene sequence: CDR1 MNHEY, CDR2 SMNVEV (reference sequence). The V and J ends lost 8 bases and 5 bases respectively, with 15 bases between them. The chain has TRBV27 and TRBJ2-5; TRBD1 is a possible D gene (5 bases). The sequence derives from a human donor in good health. Some libraries in this study had Jurkat cell RNA spiked in. The sample was naive CD8+ T cells from blood, with Jurkat cell RNA spiked in. Subset defined: FACS-sorted CD8+CD4-CCR7+CD45RA+ naive T cells. CDR3 loop: CASRQGVEETQYF. DNA for the CDR3: TGTGCCAGCCGCCAAGGGGTGGAGGAGACCCAGTACTTC.